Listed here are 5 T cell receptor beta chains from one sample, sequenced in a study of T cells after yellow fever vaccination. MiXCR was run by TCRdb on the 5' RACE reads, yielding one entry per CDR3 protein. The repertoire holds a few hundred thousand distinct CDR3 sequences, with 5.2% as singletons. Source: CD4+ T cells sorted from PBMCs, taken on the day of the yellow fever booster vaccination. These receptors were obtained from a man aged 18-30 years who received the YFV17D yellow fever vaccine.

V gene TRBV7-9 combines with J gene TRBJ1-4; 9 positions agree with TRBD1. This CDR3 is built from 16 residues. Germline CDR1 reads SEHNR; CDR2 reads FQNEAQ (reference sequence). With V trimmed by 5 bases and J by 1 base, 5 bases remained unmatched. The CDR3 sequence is CASSPGTGQTNEKLFF. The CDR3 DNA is TGTGCCAGCAGCCCTGGGACAGGGCAAACTAATGAAAAACTGTTTTTT.

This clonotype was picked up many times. The CDR3 region is CASGLWPENIQYF. For the CDR3, the DNA is TGTGCTAGTGGTTTGTGGCCGGAAAACATTCAGTACTTC. The genes are TRBV12-5 and TRBJ2-4; no definite D call. Trimming took off 2 bases at V and 5 bases at J, with 7 bases between the two ends. From germline, CDR1 is LGHNT and CDR2 FRNRAP. The CDR3 has 13 residues.

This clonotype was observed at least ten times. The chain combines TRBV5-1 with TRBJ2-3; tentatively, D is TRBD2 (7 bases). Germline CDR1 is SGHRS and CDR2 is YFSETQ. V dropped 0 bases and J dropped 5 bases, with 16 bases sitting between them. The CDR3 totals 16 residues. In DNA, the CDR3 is TGCGCCAGCAGCTTGGAATTACGGGGGGCCAGAGATACGCAGTATTTT. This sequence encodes CASSLELRGARDTQYF.

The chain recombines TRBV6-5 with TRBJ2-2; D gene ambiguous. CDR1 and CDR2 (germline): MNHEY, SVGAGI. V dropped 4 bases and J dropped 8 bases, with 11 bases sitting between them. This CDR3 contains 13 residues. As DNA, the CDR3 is TGTGCCAGCAGTTTTACGCTCGTGGGGGAGCTGTTTTTT. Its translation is CASSFTLVGELFF.

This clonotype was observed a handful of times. Here the CDR3 reads CASSYQLAGRSPLHF. DNA of the CDR3: TGTGCCAGCAGTTACCAGCTAGCGGGGCGGTCACCCCTCCACTTT. The gene calls are TRBV6-5 and TRBJ1-6; a possible D gene is TRBD1 (5 bases). This CDR3 region has 15 residues. CDR1 is MNHEY and CDR2 is SVGAGI in the germline V gene. With 2 bases removed from V and 10 bases from J, the gap between germline ends came to 15 bases.